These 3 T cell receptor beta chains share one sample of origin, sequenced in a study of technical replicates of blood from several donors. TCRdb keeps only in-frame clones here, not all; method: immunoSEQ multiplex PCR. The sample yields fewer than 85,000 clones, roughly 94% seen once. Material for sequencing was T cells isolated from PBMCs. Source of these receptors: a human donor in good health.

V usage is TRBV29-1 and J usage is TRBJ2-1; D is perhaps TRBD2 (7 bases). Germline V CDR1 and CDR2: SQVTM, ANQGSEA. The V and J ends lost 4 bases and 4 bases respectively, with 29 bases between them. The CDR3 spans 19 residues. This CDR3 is CSVGGAGADQGPRYNEQFF. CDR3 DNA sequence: TGCAGCGTTGGTGGGGCGGGGGCCGATCAGGGCCCGAGGTACAATGAGCAGTTCTTC.

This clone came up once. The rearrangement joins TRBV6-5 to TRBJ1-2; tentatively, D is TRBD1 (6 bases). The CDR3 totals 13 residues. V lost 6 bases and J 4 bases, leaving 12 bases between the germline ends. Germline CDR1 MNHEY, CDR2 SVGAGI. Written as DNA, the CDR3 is TGTGCCAGCAGGCAGACAGGTCTCTATGGCTACACCTTC. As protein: CASRQTGLYGYTF.

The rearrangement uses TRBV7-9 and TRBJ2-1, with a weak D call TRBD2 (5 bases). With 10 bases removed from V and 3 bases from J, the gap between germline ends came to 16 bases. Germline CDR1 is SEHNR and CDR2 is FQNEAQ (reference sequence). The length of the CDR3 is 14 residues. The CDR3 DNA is TGTGCCATTCCCGGGAAGTTCTACTACAATGAGCAGTTCTTC. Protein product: CAIPGKFYYNEQFF.